The clone carrying this TCR beta chain was seen many times. These data originate in a study of T cells in Graves' hyperthyroidism and ophthalmopathy. Amplified regions were TCR beta CDR3 sequences from RNA transcripts. The HTBI primer set served for first-round RT-PCR of the TCR CDR3. One entry per CDR3 protein results from TCRdb running MiXCR on the multiplex PCR reads. The table has 400,000 to 500,000 distinct CDR3 sequences, 12% to 15% seen once. V was shortened by 5 bases and J by 1 base, with 20 bases between the two germline ends. The CDR3 length is 17 residues. Germline CDR1 reads LGHNT; CDR2 reads FRNRAP.

The chain links TRBV12-5 to TRBJ1-2, with D possibly TRBD1 on 5 matching bases. The TCR comes from a woman in her late teens or twenties with Graves' hyperthyroidism. Sequencing input: blood. CDR3 coding DNA: TGTGCTAGTGGTCCTACGAACCAGGGAGCCCTTAACTATGGCTACACCTTC. It encodes CASGPTNQGALNYGYTF.